The count of the clone carrying this TCR beta chain is one. These data are taken from a study of blood T cell repertoires in COVID-19. Study as a whole: T cells, B-cell-depleted T cells, or PBMCs supplied cDNA or gDNA.

Methods used by the authors: Amplification of reference gene primers was used by the study to estimate nucleated cell counts. Clones were sequenced by immunoSEQ multiplex PCR, and TCRdb holds only the in-frame ones, with some missing. For V, J and clone size, that table is used; D and trimming come from the DNA. The repertoire includes about 120,000 clones, roughly 88% of them detected once, and approximately 1.1% sits in the top ten. This CDR3 has 12 amino acids. The germline V gene encodes CDR1 SGHTA and CDR2 FQGNSA. V dropped 3 bases and J dropped 3 bases, with 5 bases sitting between them. The origin of this receptor is a woman of 80 years or more with acute or convalescent COVID-19. The chain employs TRBV7-2 and TRBJ2-5, with D tentatively TRBD2 (5 bases). The specimen sequenced was peripheral blood. CDR3 nucleotide sequence: TGTGCCAGCAGCTTCGGGAAAGAGACCCAGTACTTC. The encoded protein is CASSFGKETQYF.